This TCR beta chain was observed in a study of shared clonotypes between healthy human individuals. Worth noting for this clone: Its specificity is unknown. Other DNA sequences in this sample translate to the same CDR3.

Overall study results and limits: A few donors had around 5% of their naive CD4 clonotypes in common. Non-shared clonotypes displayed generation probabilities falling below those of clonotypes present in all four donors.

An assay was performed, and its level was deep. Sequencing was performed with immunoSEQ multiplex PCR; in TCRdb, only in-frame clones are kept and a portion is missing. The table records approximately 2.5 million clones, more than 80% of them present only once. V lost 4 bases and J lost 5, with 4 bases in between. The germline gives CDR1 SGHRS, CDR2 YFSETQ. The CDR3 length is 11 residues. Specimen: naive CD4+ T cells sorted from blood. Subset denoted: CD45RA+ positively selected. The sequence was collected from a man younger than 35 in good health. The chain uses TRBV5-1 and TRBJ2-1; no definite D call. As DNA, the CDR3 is TGCGCCAGCAGCCTCGACAATGAGCAGTTCTTC. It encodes CASSLDNEQFF.